This TCR beta chain was obtained from a study of a mutant IDH1 vaccine in newly diagnosed glioma (TCRdb year 2021). About the full investigation: Of the approximately 32 treated patients, roughly 60% were male and about 40% were female, and the mean age was approximately 40 years. Prior to enrollment, standard therapy consisting of radiotherapy alone, temozolomide alone, or radiochemotherapy with temozolomide had been administered to patients, with the combination being received by most patients. Peripheral blood was drawn at six visits: V03 (baseline), V05, V07, V10, V12 and V13. Longitudinal TCRB deep sequencing was done for 20 to 25 treated patients, wherever samples were available for exploratory analyses.

As encoded in the germline V gene, CDR1 is SGHDT while CDR2 is YYEEEE. Between the V and J ends, shortened by 1 base and 0 bases respectively, the junction contains 14 bases. The CDR3 starts with the cysteine, ends with the phenylalanine, and has 16 residues. Kept here is only the CDR3 DNA, which spans 48 bases and is read in frame from base 1. What the study reported, not specific to this receptor: According to the authors, sample limitations meant that analyses of patient blood samples could not be reproduced. Immune responses induced by the vaccine were seen in about 93% of patients across multiple MHC alleles. Availability determined which PBMC samples were chosen for TCRB deep sequencing. Changes in the top peripheral T cell clonotypes picked up by TCRB sequencing did not appear to be linked to pseudoprogression.

Libraries came from the immunoSEQ multiplex PCR assay. Following the manufacturer's protocol, the hsTCRB Kit was used to amplify rearranged TCR beta chain sequences. Sequencing of TCRB libraries was carried out on an Illumina MiSeq. The original methods were these. The proprietary platform of the kit vendor was used for demultiplexing, trimming and gene mapping. What TCRdb holds here is the immuneACCESS table cut down to in-frame rearrangements. Part of the clones is not present; checked against another copy, under half of the missing clones reflect an unresolved V gene, and the others are unexplained. The V and J calls and clone size are taken from that table; D and trimming were inferred from the DNA. Across this sample there are tens of thousands of clones, with around four fifths seen only once. The ten largest make up over 4% of the sample. Points on this clone: The antigen it binds to is not known. No qualities accompany the bases; no much larger clone lies one base away.

What this sample's time point label stands for: baseline, week 1 (first vaccination visit). The label giving this sample's treatment or condition can be read as: pre-vaccination baseline after standard-of-care therapy. Newly diagnosed WHO grade 3 or 4 IDH1-mutant astrocytomas showing loss of nuclear ATRX were present in the donors. The samples were drawn from NOA16, a multicentre, single-arm, open-label phase I trial in Germany that tested a mutant IDH1 peptide vaccine in humans for the first time. Visit V03 blood draws served as the baseline sample for immunogenicity testing. The DNeasy Blood and Tissue Kit was used to extract genomic DNA from EDTA blood for TCRB sequencing.

The chain is encoded by TRBV5-6 joined to TRBJ2-7; the D region possibly corresponds to TRBD1 (5 bases align). Sample: peripheral blood mononuclear cells (PBMCs), taken from a glioma patient treated with radiotherapy, temozolomide or both. This clonotype was obtained from a woman aged 18-35 years with glioma. Some clones in this sample may be carry-over from other donors' samples. The nucleotide sequence reads as follows: TGTGCCAGCAGCTTGCAAGGCGGTAGGGGCTCCTACGAGCAGTACTTC. This codes for CASSLQGGRGSYEQYF. Reference TRBV5-6 and TRBJ2-7 genes cover what lies past the CDR3, so the full variable domain is DAGVTQSPTHLIKTRGQQVTLRCSPKSGHDTVSWYQQALGQGPQFIFQYYEEEERQRGNFPDRFSGHQFPNYSSELNVNALLLGDSALYLCASSLQGGRGSYEQYFGPGTRLTVT.